This TCR beta chain was recorded in a study of T cells in Graves' hyperthyroidism and ophthalmopathy. In germline, CDR1 is DFQATT, CDR2 SNEGSKA (reference sequence). V lost 0 bases and J lost 6, with 12 bases in between. The CDR3 extends over 14 amino acids. This clonotype was seen at least ten times. The source material, RNA transcripts, was used to amplify TCR beta CDR3 regions. Primed by the HTBI set, a first-round RT-PCR was run on the TCR CDR3. MiXCR was run by TCRdb on the multiplex PCR reads, yielding one entry per CDR3 protein. The table has hundreds of thousands of distinct CDR3 sequences, roughly 15% seen once. Ophthalmopathy in the patients scored at least 3 on Clinical Activity Score and at least 4 on NOSPECS grade, lasting under 3 months.

The chain couples TRBV20-1 to TRBJ2-1; no firm D call. The material sequenced was blood. This sequence originates from a woman aged 40 to 55 with Graves' ophthalmopathy. CDR3 nucleotides: TGCAGTGCTAGAGATAAGGCTACTGGCAATGAGCAGTTCTTC. Translation gives CSARDKATGNEQFF.